The T cell receptor beta chain described here comes from a study of beta chain features in type 1 diabetes (dated by TCRdb to 2016 to 2018). Some background on the complete study: Mean age, gender distribution, total cell number and subset yield were not different between patients and healthy donors. A total of under 140,000,000 sorted cells were examined across all samples, and the number of cells per subset was strongly correlated with RNA yield. The study compared TCRB repertoires of sorted circulating CD4+ T cell subsets between recently diagnosed type 1 diabetes patients and matched healthy donors. Naive and central memory subsets were obtained from all 28 donors, but regulatory and stem cell-like memory subsets were isolated from only 8 patients and roughly 8 healthy donors.

With respect to this clone: What this receptor recognizes is not known. No clone much larger than this one lies a single base away; base qualities are absent.

The High Capacity cDNA Reverse Transcription Kit was used to reverse transcribe all of the isolated RNA, meaning that expressed TCRB transcripts were what got sequenced. Naive, central memory and regulatory T cell samples underwent deep immunoSEQ sequencing, averaging roughly 3.5 million total reads per sample. After sorted cells were lysed in RLT buffer, RNA was extracted with DNase-treated RNeasy Micro or Mini kits, with the choice depending on cell number. To prevent cross-contamination, each cell subset was processed individually, whereas patient and healthy donor samples were processed jointly. The immunoSEQ multiplex PCR was used to amplify TCRB sequences from cDNA, generating 87-bp fragments that spanned the CDR3 region. The amplicons were sequenced using the Illumina HiSeq platform. On the authors' methods: PCR bias was corrected computationally using synthetic template baselines, and reads within Hamming distance 2 were collapsed, with unmergeable singletons discarded. Reads were aligned against IMGT to assign V, D and J genes, CDR3 length and insertions or deletions at six rearrangement sites. Within each subset, clonotype counts were normalized to sorted cell number, after which true diversity and Gini coefficients were computed with the tcR R package. Repertoire sharing was quantified using the overlap coefficient calculated on TCRB nucleotide sequences. As a proxy for the pre-selection repertoire, out-of-frame TCRB sequences from naive cells were analyzed. TCRdb obtained this table from immuneACCESS and retained in-frame rearrangements with V and J assigned. These tables miss some clones; where compared with another copy, unresolved V genes account for less than half of the shortfall, and the remainder is unexplained. V and J calls and clone size follow that table, whereas D and trimming were derived from the DNA. The table for this sample lists 640,000 or so clones; roughly 13% of them were counted only once. The ten largest make up about 0.02% of the sample.

From the cysteine up to the phenylalanine, the CDR3 has a length of 14 residues. Only CDR3 DNA is held: 42 bases, read in frame from base 1. The germline V gene (reference sequence) supplies CDR1 LNHDA and CDR2 SQIVND. Trimming at the junction amounts to 5 bases on V and 5 bases on J, and the germline ends lie 15 bases apart. The study at large found these results: A moderate but significant shortening of TCRB CDR3 length was observed in type 1 diabetes patients in all four CD4+ subsets. Shorter templates might have been favored by PCR, but patient and control samples were amplified and corrected together, so both groups would have been affected equally by any skew. Fewer insertions and more nucleotide deletions at VDJ recombination sites were observed in patients with type 1 diabetes, implying thymic rearrangement abnormalities. The naive, central memory and regulatory TCRB repertoires appeared to resemble one another more closely among patients than among healthy donors. Only small numbers of individuals were included in the HLA sub-analyses, which left unresolved whether HLA type had any influence on TCRB rearrangement. Because cDNA rather than genomic DNA was sequenced, highly expressing activated cells could have been over-represented, although no difference in activation and CD3 levels was found between groups.

Each donor gave one peripheral blood draw, averaging approximately 110 mL, which was collected into heparinised tubes. Naive, central memory, regulatory and stem cell-like memory CD4+ T cells were sorted on a BD FACSAria II using a panel including CD45RO, CCR7, CD25, CD127, CD95 and CD27. Every sorted population had a purity above 98%. Right away, PBMCs were isolated by Lymphoprep density gradient centrifugation and were stained directly, with no culture step. So that batch effects would be minimized, each experiment stained and sorted samples in pairs, pairing one healthy donor with one patient. The chain was built from TRBV19 and TRBJ1-1; TRBD1 is a possible D gene, resting on 5 matching bases. Input material: naive CD4+ T cells from blood. Read against the paper, the sample's cell subset or site label means: true naive CD4+ T cells. The source is a man aged 18 to 29 with type 1 diabetes. The CDR3 region has the sequence CASSPGTEGTEAFF. The DNA sequence reads TGTGCCAGTAGTCCCGGGACGGAGGGAACTGAAGCTTTCTTT. Extended through the reference TRBV19 and TRBJ1-1 proteins, this CDR3 yields the full variable domain: DGGITQSPKYLFRKEGQNVTLSCEQNLNHDAMYWYRQDPGQGLRLIYYSQIVNDFQKGDIAEGYSVSREKKESFPLTVTSAQKNPTAFYLCASSPGTEGTEAFFGQGTRLTVV.